This TCR beta chain was obtained from a study of blood T cell repertoires in COVID-19. This clone has more than one count but fewer than ten. CDR1 and CDR2 from the germline V gene are SNHLY and FYNNEI. This CDR3 has 14 residues. The J segment lost 5 bases and the V segment lost 7 bases, leaving 6 bases of the junction unmatched. Assay: immunoSEQ multiplex PCR; the TCRdb copy retains only in-frame clones and omits some. The sample lists 500,000 or so clones, around 90% seen once, with around 0.64% in the top ten. V gene TRBV2 combines with J gene TRBJ1-2; 11 bases fit TRBD1. This TCR came from a young woman who had recovered from COVID-19. The sample comprised PBMCs or T cells enriched from blood (not recorded which). CDR3 region: CASTRTGGSYGYTF. The CDR3 bases are TGTGCCAGCACACGGACAGGGGGCTCTTATGGCTACACCTTC.